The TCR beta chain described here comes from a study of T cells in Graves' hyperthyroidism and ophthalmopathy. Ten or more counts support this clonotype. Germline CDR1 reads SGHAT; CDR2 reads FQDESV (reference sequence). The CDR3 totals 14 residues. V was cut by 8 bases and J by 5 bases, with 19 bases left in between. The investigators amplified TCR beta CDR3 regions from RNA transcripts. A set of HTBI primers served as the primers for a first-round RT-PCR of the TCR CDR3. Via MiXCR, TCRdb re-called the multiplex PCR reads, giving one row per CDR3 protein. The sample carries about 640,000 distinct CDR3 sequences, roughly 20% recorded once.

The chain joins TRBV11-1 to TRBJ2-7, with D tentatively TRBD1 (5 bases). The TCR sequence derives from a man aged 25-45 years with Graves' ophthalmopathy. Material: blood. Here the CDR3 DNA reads TGTGCCAGCCTCTCTACAGGACCAGGCGACGAGCAGTACTTC. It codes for CASLSTGPGDEQYF. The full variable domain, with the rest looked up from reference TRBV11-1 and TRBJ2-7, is EAEVAQSPRYKITEKSQAVAFWCDPISGHATLYWYRQILGQGPELLVQFQDESVVDDSQLPKDRFSAERLKGVDSTLKIQPAELGDSAMYLCASLSTGPGDEQYFGPGTRLTVT.